This T cell receptor beta chain was identified during a study of blood T cell repertoires in COVID-19. About the study: Acute and convalescent COVID-19 specimens originated in the United States, Italy and Spain. T cells, B-cell-depleted T cells, or PBMCs supplied cDNA or gDNA.

In the study's own analysis: Using reference gene primer amplification, nucleated cell counts were estimated. Measured with immunoSEQ multiplex PCR; TCRdb has only the in-frame clones, and not every one. The V and J calls and the clone size are those of that table, but D and trimming were determined from the DNA. Found here are just over 200,000 clones, 85% to 90% of them singletons; the top ten hold 5.5% to 7%. Germline-derived CDR1 and CDR2 are SGHTA and FQGNSA. CDR3 length: 14 residues. V lost 5 bases to trimming and J lost 10 bases; unmatched junction nucleotides: 6. The V gene is TRBV7-2, the J gene TRBJ1-6, with 9 bases matching TRBD1. Sequenced input: peripheral blood. The receptor was isolated from an elderly man with acute or convalescent COVID-19. CDR3 in amino acids: CASSQQGARSPLHF. In DNA form, the CDR3 reads TGTGCCAGCAGCCAACAGGGGGCGCGATCACCCCTCCACTTT.